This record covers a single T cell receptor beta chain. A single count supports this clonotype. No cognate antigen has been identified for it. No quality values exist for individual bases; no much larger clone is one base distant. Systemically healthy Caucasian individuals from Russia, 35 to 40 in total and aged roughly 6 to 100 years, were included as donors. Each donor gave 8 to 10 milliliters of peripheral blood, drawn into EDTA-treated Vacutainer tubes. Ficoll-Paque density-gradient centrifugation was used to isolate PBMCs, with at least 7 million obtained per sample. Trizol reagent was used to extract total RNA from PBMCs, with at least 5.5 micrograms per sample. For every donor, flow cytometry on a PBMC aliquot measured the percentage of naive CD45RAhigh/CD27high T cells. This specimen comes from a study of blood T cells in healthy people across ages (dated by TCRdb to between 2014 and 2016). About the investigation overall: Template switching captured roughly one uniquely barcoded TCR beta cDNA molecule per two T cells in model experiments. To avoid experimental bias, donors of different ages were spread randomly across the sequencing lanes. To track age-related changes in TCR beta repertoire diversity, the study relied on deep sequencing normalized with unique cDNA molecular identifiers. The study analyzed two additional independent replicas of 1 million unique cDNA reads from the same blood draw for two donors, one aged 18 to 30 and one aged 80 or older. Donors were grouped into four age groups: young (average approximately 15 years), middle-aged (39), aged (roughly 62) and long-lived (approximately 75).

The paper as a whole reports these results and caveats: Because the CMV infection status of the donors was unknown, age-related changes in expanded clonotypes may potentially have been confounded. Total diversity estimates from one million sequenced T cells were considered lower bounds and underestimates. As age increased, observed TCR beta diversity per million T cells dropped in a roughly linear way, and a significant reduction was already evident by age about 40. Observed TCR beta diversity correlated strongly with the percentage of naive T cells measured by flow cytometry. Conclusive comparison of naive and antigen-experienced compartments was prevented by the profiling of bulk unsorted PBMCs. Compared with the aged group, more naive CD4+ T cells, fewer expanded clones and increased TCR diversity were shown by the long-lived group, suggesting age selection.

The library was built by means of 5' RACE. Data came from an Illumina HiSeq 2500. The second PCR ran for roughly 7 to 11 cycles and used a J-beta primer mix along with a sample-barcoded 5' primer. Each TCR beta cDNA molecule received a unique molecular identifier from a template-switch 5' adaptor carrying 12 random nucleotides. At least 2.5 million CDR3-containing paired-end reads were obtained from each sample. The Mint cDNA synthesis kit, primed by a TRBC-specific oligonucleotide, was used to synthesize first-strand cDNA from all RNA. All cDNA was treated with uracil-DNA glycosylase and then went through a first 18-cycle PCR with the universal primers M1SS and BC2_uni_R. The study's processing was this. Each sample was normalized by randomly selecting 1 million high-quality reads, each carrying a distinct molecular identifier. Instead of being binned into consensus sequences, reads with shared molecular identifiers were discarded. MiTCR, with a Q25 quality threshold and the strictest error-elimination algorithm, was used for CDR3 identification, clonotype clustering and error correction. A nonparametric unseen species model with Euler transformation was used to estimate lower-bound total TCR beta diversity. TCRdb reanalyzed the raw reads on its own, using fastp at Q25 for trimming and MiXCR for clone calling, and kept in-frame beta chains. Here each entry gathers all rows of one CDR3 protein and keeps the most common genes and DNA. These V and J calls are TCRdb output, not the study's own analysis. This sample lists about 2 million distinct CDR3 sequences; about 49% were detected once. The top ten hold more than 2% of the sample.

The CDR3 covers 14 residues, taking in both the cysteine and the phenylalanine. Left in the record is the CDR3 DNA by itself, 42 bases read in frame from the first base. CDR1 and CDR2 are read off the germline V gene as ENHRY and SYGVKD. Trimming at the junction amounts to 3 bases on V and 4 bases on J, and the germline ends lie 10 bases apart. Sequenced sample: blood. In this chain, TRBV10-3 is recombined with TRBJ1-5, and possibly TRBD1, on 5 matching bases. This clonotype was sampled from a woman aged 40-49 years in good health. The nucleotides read TGTGCCATCAGTGACGGTGACAGAAATCAGCCCCAGCATTTT. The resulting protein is CAISDGDRNQPQHF.